These 20 T cell receptor beta chains share one sample of origin, sequenced in a study of cytomegalovirus exposure and HLA in healthy donors. The PCR ran on 60 Vbeta and 13 Jbeta primers. Sequencing used immunoSEQ multiplex PCR; TCRdb keeps in-frame clones, though not all of them. The sample comprises 95,000 to 150,000 clones, over 60% of which are singletons, and 6.5% to 9% rests with the top ten. The sample taken for sequencing was PBMCs. These receptors came from a woman aged 40 to 50 in good health and CMV-seropositive.

The V and J genes are TRBV5-1 and TRBJ2-1; the D is unclear. The V gene lost 4 bases and the J gene lost 4 bases, with 9 bases spanning the gap. The CDR3 runs 13 residues. Germline V gene data show CDR1 as SGHRS and CDR2 as YFSETQ. The CDR3 bases are TGCGCCAGCAGCACGGGTCTTTACAATGAGCAGTTCTTC. Residues: CASSTGLYNEQFF.

The genes are TRBV9 and TRBJ2-2; the match to TRBD2 covers 8 bases. CDR1 and CDR2 from the germline V gene are SGDLS and YYNGEE. The ends lost 2 bases at V and 5 bases at J; junction bases unmatched: 5. There are 15 residues in the CDR3. The chain's CDR3 is CASSVAGGATGELFF. The CDR3 DNA reads as TGTGCCAGCAGCGTTGCCGGGGGGGCTACCGGGGAGCTGTTTTTT.

The chain employs TRBV19 and TRBJ2-1; D uncertain. The CDR3 contains 13 residues. From germline, CDR1 is LNHDA and CDR2 SQIVND (reference sequence). Between the trimmed V and J ends, which lost 0 bases and 3 bases, there was a span of 3 bases. CDR3 DNA sequence: TGTGCCAGTAGTATAGATCTCTACAATGAGCAGTTCTTC. This encodes CASSIDLYNEQFF.

The genes are TRBV18 and TRBJ1-2, with 8 positions matching TRBD1. The CDR3 length is 16 residues. Losses at the gene ends were 6 bases for V and 4 bases for J; bases not matched to a gene: 13. CDR1 and CDR2 (germline): KGHSH, LQKENI. The CDR3 DNA reads TGTGCCAGCTCCCCCAGCGAGGGGGACAGGATCTATGGCTACACCTTC. Encoded protein: CASSPSEGDRIYGYTF.

The chain has TRBV27 and TRBJ2-1; 7 bases align to TRBD2. The junction had 5 bases not matched to a gene; V was cut back by 3 bases and J by 9 bases. The CDR3 is 13 amino acids. CDR1 MNHEY and CDR2 SMNVEV come from the germline V gene (reference sequence). The CDR3 loop is CASSLVASGEQFF. In nucleotides, the CDR3 is TGTGCCAGCAGTTTGGTGGCTAGCGGTGAGCAGTTCTTC.

The chain combines TRBV5-1 with TRBJ1-2; D gene unclear. Trimming removed 0 bases at V and 6 bases at J, with 18 bases between. Per germline, CDR1 SGHRS and CDR2 YFSETQ. The CDR3 length is 16 residues. The CDR3 DNA reads TGCGCCAGCAGCTTGGCCGGCTCGGTAGGAGGGCATGGCTACACCTTC. It translates to CASSLAGSVGGHGYTF.

CDR3 residues: CASSLKSQGNNSPLHF. Written as DNA, the CDR3 is TGTGCCAGCAGCTTGAAATCCCAGGGAAATAATTCACCCCTCCACTTT. V and J are TRBV5-4 and TRBJ1-6, with D possibly TRBD1 on 5 matching bases. The CDR3 loop spans 16 amino acids. The germline V gene has CDR1 SGHNT and CDR2 YYREEE (reference sequence). V shed 1 base and J shed 5 bases, with 13 bases lying between them.

V usage is TRBV19 and J usage is TRBJ1-2; possibly TRBD1 for D (5 bases). The V end lost 10 bases, the J end lost 2 bases, and 14 bases lay between the germline ends. CDR3 length: 13 amino acids. CDR1 and CDR2 (germline): LNHDA, SQIVND (reference sequence). The CDR3 reads CATRVGANYGYTF. CDR3 coding DNA: TGTGCCACCAGGGTTGGAGCCAACTATGGCTACACCTTC. The variable domain in full, with the rest retrieved from reference TRBV19 and TRBJ1-2, is DGGITQSPKYLFRKEGQNVTLSCEQNLNHDAMYWYRQDPGQGLRLIYYSQIVNDFQKGDIAEGYSVSREKKESFPLTVTSAQKNPTAFYLCATRVGANYGYTFGSGTRLTVV.

This clone appeared a few times. The chain employs TRBV7-2 and TRBJ2-5, with 8 bases fitting TRBD2. The J segment lost 0 bases and the V segment lost 4 bases, leaving 10 bases of the junction unmatched. The germline V gene encodes CDR1 SGHTA and CDR2 FQGNSA. The CDR3 is 17 amino acids. CDR3 nucleotides: TGTGCCAGCAGCTCCCAACTTCCTAGCGGGTACCAAGAGACCCAGTACTTC. Translating it yields CASSSQLPSGYQETQYF.

Remarks on this clone: Other DNA sequences in the same sample also yield this CDR3. This chain joins TRBV6-5 and TRBJ2-7, with 7 positions matching TRBD1. The CDR3 covers 14 residues. Trimming removed 6 bases from V and 0 bases from J; junction bases left unmatched: 5. The germline gives CDR1 MNHEY, CDR2 SVGAGI. The CDR3 loop reads CASSTRDSSYEQYF. DNA for the CDR3: TGTGCCAGCAGCACTAGGGACAGCTCCTACGAGCAGTACTTC.

This clone was observed a few times. CDR3 residues: CASSYSPGFFGFVAFF. The CDR3 coding sequence is TGTGCCAGCAGTTACTCGCCAGGGTTTTTTGGGTTTGTAGCTTTCTTT. The rearrangement joins TRBV6-8 to TRBJ1-1; possibly TRBD1 for D (5 bases). V lost 0 bases to trimming and J lost 10 bases, with 21 bases between them. The germline CDR1 and CDR2 sequences are MNHGY and SAAAGT. CDR3 size: 16 residues.

V gene TRBV9 combines with J gene TRBJ1-2; 9 positions match TRBD1. The CDR3 spans 14 residues. Germline V lookup: CDR1 SGDLS, CDR2 YYNGEE. V was pared by 6 bases and J by 3 bases, with 6 bases of the junction left unmatched. The CDR3 DNA sequence: TGTGCCAGCACCGGGACAGGGCTGGACTATGGCTACACCTTC. As protein: CASTGTGLDYGYTF.

The J gene is TRBJ1-1, the V gene TRBV4-3; D is ambiguous. This CDR3 has 16 residues. V lost 0 bases and J 0 bases, leaving 11 bases between the germline ends. The germline CDR1 and CDR2 sequences are LGHNA and YSLEER. CDR3 protein: CASSQDSRDMNTEAFF. The CDR3 coding sequence is TGCGCCAGCAGCCAAGATTCCCGGGATATGAACACTGAAGCTTTCTTT.

This clone was observed once. The genes are TRBV7-9 and TRBJ2-1, with TRBD2 as a possible D gene (5 bases). Germline V gene data show CDR1 as SEHNR and CDR2 as FQNEAQ (reference sequence). This CDR3 contains 14 residues. The V gene lost 0 bases and the J gene lost 8 bases, with 11 bases spanning the gap. CDR3 in amino acids: CASSLALVAYEQFF. In DNA, the CDR3 is TGTGCCAGCAGCTTAGCGCTCGTAGCGTATGAGCAGTTCTTC. Together with reference TRBV7-9 and TRBJ2-1, the CDR3 gives the full variable domain: DTGVSQNPRHKITKRGQNVTFRCDPISEHNRLYWYRQTLGQGPEFLTYFQNEAQLEKSRLLSDRFSAERPKGSFSTLEIQRTEQGDSAMYLCASSLALVAYEQFFGPGTRLTVL.

The chain combines TRBV7-9 with TRBJ2-7; no clear D gene. Germline-derived CDR1 and CDR2 are SEHNR and FQNEAQ (reference sequence). The ends were cut back, 1 base at V and 0 bases at J, with 10 bases in the middle. The CDR3 covers 15 residues. This CDR3 is CASSLVLASSYEQYF. The CDR3 nucleotides are TGTGCCAGCAGCTTAGTCTTGGCCAGCTCCTACGAGCAGTACTTC. Full variable domain (outside the CDR3, taken from reference TRBV7-9 and TRBJ2-7): DTGVSQNPRHKITKRGQNVTFRCDPISEHNRLYWYRQTLGQGPEFLTYFQNEAQLEKSRLLSDRFSAERPKGSFSTLEIQRTEQGDSAMYLCASSLVLASSYEQYFGPGTRLTVT.

The rearrangement uses TRBV2 and TRBJ1-3; 8 bases fit TRBD1. Germline loops: CDR1 SNHLY, CDR2 FYNNEI. Trimming at V came to 5 bases and at J to 0 bases, leaving 9 bases not matched to a gene. The CDR3 totals 17 residues. The CDR3 nucleotides are TGTGCCAGCAGTAACTTGGGGACAGGAGCCTCTGGAAACACCATATATTTT. Translation: CASSNLGTGASGNTIYF.

This clone was seen more than once but under ten times. The V call is TRBV6-5, the J call TRBJ1-6; D is uncertain. Trimming cost V 0 bases and J 4 bases, with 7 bases left between them. This CDR3 contains 15 residues. Germline CDR1 reads MNHEY; CDR2 reads SVGAGI. CDR3 loop: CASSYSRQYNSPLHF. As DNA, the CDR3 is TGTGCCAGCAGTTACTCGAGGCAGTATAATTCACCCCTCCACTTT.

The V gene is TRBV5-1, the J gene TRBJ1-1; perhaps TRBD1 as D (5 bases). The germline V gene encodes CDR1 SGHRS and CDR2 YFSETQ. The CDR3 runs 15 residues. The ends were cut back, 3 bases at V and 4 bases at J, with 16 bases in the middle. As DNA, the CDR3 is TGCGCCAGCAGCTGGCACGGGGGTACGGGCACTGAAGCTTTCTTT. It specifies CASSWHGGTGTEAFF.

This chain uses TRBV6-1 with TRBJ1-6; 7 bases agree with TRBD1. Germline values: CDR1 MNHNS, CDR2 SASEGT. V shed 4 bases, J shed 9 bases, and the junction held 12 bases outside the gene matches. The CDR3 spans 16 residues. DNA for the CDR3: TGTGCCAGCAGTGGTCCGACAGGGAGGTTAGCTTCACCCCTCCACTTT. Translating gives CASSGPTGRLASPLHF.

The chain recombines TRBV7-3 with TRBJ1-1; D ambiguous. Germline V gives CDR1 SGHTA, CDR2 FQGTGA. Trimming cost V 0 bases and J 0 bases, with 5 bases left between them. The CDR3 covers 14 residues. CDR3 coding DNA: TGTGCCAGCAGCTTAACTCCAGTGAACACTGAAGCTTTCTTT. Protein product: CASSLTPVNTEAFF. The full variable domain, rest sourced from reference TRBV7-3 and TRBJ1-1, is GAGVSQTPSNKVTEKGKYVELRCDPISGHTALYWYRQSLGQGPEFLIYFQGTGAADDSGLPNDRFFAVRPEGSVSTLKIQRTERGDSAVYLCASSLTPVNTEAFFGQGTRLTVV.